This T cell receptor beta chain was obtained from a study of cytomegalovirus exposure and HLA in healthy donors. Findings and limits, study-wide: In a later analysis, specific HLA alleles were associated with approximately 17,000 TCR beta sequences at a 0.05 false discovery rate. According to a later analysis, most TCR beta chains associated with CMV appeared HLA-restricted. Near-uniform donor sequencing depth was presumed by presence/absence analyses. Excluded: some indistinguishable V segments such as TRBV6-2 and TRBV6-3.

A multiplex PCR was run with 60 Vbeta primers and 13 Jbeta primers. Sequenced by immunoSEQ multiplex PCR; TCRdb stores in-frame clones only, minus some. The sample shows approximately 110,000 clones, around 63% of them seen only once. A remark on this clone: Its antigen remains unknown.

The CDR3 is 15 residues long. V was pared by 2 bases and J by 3 bases, with 3 bases of the junction left unmatched. Germline V CDR1 and CDR2: SNHLY, FYNNEI. The specimen sequenced was PBMCs. This receptor was taken from a man between 25 and 39 years old in good health and CMV-seronegative. This chain links TRBV2 with TRBJ2-3; 9 bases line up with TRBD2. The CDR3 DNA reads TGTGCCAGCAGTGAATCGCGGGAGGGGACAGATACGCAGTATTTT. Translated: CASSESREGTDTQYF.